The 20 T cell receptor beta chains listed next were all sequenced from one sample in a study of blood T cell repertoires in COVID-19. Here immunoSEQ multiplex PCR was the method, and the copy in TCRdb shows in-frame clones only, minus some. The sample lists under 110,000 clones, about four fifths seen once, with 11% to 15% in the top ten. Specimen: peripheral blood. These receptor sequences come from a woman aged 55 to 70 with acute or convalescent COVID-19.

This clone was seen just once. The rearrangement links TRBV5-1 to TRBJ1-4, with 11 positions matching TRBD1. Germline trimming cut 9 bases from V and 8 bases from J; bases unmatched to any gene: 9. Germline V gene lookup returns CDR1 SGHRS and CDR2 YFSETQ. This CDR3 contains 14 residues. CDR3 region: CATSVGQGEEKLFF. The CDR3 DNA is TGCGCCACCTCTGTGGGACAGGGGGAAGAAAAACTGTTTTTT.

The CDR3 nucleotides are TGTGCCAGTAGTTCTTATAGCGGGGCGGACAATGAGCAGTTCTTC. Translating gives CASSSYSGADNEQFF. The V call is TRBV19, the J call TRBJ2-1; TRBD2 aligns across 8 bases. The V segment lost 5 bases and the J segment 5 bases; nucleotides outside the gene matches: 8. The germline V gene has CDR1 LNHDA and CDR2 SQIVND (reference sequence). CDR3 size: 15 residues.

V gene TRBV7-8 combines with J gene TRBJ2-6; 9 bases agree with TRBD1. The CDR3 length is 18 residues. The germline V gene encodes CDR1 SGHVS and CDR2 FQNEAQ. The V and J ends lost 1 base and 2 bases, in that order; junction bases with no gene match: 6. In DNA form, the CDR3 reads TGTGCCAGCAGCTTAGTGGGACAGGGTCTACCTGGGGCCAACGTCCTGACTTTC. This sequence encodes CASSLVGQGLPGANVLTF.

The V gene is TRBV7-2, the J gene TRBJ2-1; D is possibly TRBD2 (7 bases). This CDR3 contains 15 residues. V dropped 5 bases and J dropped 6 bases, with 17 bases sitting between them. The germline CDR1 and CDR2 sequences are SGHTA and FQGNSA. DNA of the CDR3: TGTGCCAGCAGCCAGCTGGGGGGGCTGGGCAATGAGCAGTTCTTC. The encoded protein is CASSQLGGLGNEQFF.

This rearrangement joins TRBV6-1 to TRBJ2-1; TRBD1 matches at 7 bases. CDR1 is MNHNS, CDR2 SASEGT, per germline. V shed 2 bases, J shed 8 bases, and the junction held 6 bases outside the gene matches. This CDR3 region has 14 residues. The CDR3 region is CASSEQGVGDEQFF. In nucleotides, the CDR3 is TGTGCCAGCAGTGAACAGGGGGTGGGGGATGAGCAGTTCTTC.

The chain couples TRBV20-1 to TRBJ2-1; D is uncertain. Germline assignment: CDR1 DFQATT and CDR2 SNEGSKA (reference sequence). There are 15 residues in the CDR3. The V gene lost 3 bases and the J gene lost 0 bases, with 12 bases spanning the gap. In nucleotides, the CDR3 is TGCAGTGCTAGTAACCCACAGAGCTCCTACAATGAGCAGTTCTTC. Translating gives CSASNPQSSYNEQFF.

The V call is TRBV6-2 or TRBV6-3, the J call TRBJ1-5; tentatively, D is TRBD1 (6 bases). The V gene's germline CDR1 is MNHEY and CDR2 SVGEGT. This CDR3 is built from 15 residues. V gave up 2 bases and J gave up 11 bases, with 19 bases separating them. CDR3 nucleotide sequence: TGTGCCAGCAGTTACCGGGACATCGGGCGCGGGTCCCAGCATTTT. This sequence encodes CASSYRDIGRGSQHF.

The chain combines TRBV3-1 (or the pseudogene TRBV3-2) with TRBJ1-2; maybe TRBD1 (6 bases). V lost 1 base and J lost 8, with 17 bases in between. The germline V gene encodes CDR1 LGHDT and CDR2 YNNKEL (reference sequence). The length of the CDR3 is 15 residues. CDR3 in amino acids: CASSQGLQGVGGYTF. CDR3 bases: TGTGCCAGCAGCCAAGGACTACAGGGTGTAGGCGGCTACACCTTC.

V is TRBV18 and J is TRBJ2-7, with 9 bases identical to TRBD1. The CDR3 totals 14 residues. The V gene end was trimmed by 4 bases and the J gene end by 4 bases; junction bases not matched to a gene: 5. The germline CDR1 and CDR2 sequences are KGHSH and LQKENI. The CDR3 coding sequence is TGTGCCAGCTCACTGACAGGGGGTTGGTACGAGCAGTACTTC. Encoded protein: CASSLTGGWYEQYF.

The CDR3 region is CASSTQGNTEAFF. In nucleotides, the CDR3 is TGTGCCAGTAGTACACAGGGGAACACTGAAGCTTTCTTT. V gene TRBV19 combines with J gene TRBJ1-1, with a tentative D call TRBD1 (6 bases). CDR3 length equals 13 residues. Germline CDR1 is LNHDA and CDR2 is SQIVND (reference sequence). The V end lost 4 bases, the J end lost 1 base, and 7 bases lay between the germline ends.

This sequence joins TRBV11-2 and TRBJ2-5; unclear D gene. The CDR3 spans 13 residues. Germline V gene sequence: CDR1 SGHAT, CDR2 FQNNGV. V lost 5 bases to trimming and J lost 5 bases, with 12 bases between them. This chain's CDR3 is CASSPLPAETQYF. CDR3 DNA: TGTGCCAGCAGCCCGTTACCCGCGGAGACCCAGTACTTC.

This clone appeared once. The chain recombines TRBV5-1 with TRBJ2-5; unclear D gene. V lost 2 bases and J 1 base, leaving 9 bases between the germline ends. CDR1 is SGHRS and CDR2 is YFSETQ in the germline V gene. The CDR3 consists of 14 residues. CDR3 sequence: CASSFQSTQETQYF. CDR3 in DNA: TGCGCCAGCAGCTTCCAGTCCACCCAAGAGACCCAGTACTTC.

This clone turned up a few times. This rearrangement joins TRBV18 to TRBJ2-7, with D possibly being TRBD2 (6 bases). CDR3 length: 13 amino acids. Germline V gene sequence: CDR1 KGHSH, CDR2 LQKENI. Trimming pared 5 bases from V and 6 bases from J, leaving 14 bases between. The CDR3 here is CASSGDGAGEQYF. CDR3 bases: TGTGCCAGCTCAGGGGACGGAGCGGGCGAGCAGTACTTC.

This sequence joins TRBV2 and TRBJ2-5; TRBD2 aligns across 14 bases. Germline assignment: CDR1 SNHLY and CDR2 FYNNEI. The ends lost 4 bases at V and 5 bases at J; junction bases unmatched: 12. The CDR3 has 18 residues. CDR3 bases: TGTGCCAGCAGTGCTTCCAGGGGACTAGCGGGAGAACGGGAGACCCAGTACTTC. Translation: CASSASRGLAGERETQYF.

The chain is built from TRBV5-4 and TRBJ1-3, with TRBD1 matching 9 bases. The germline CDR1 and CDR2 sequences are SGHNT and YYREEE (reference sequence). The CDR3 totals 15 residues. After removal of 4 bases from V and 4 bases from J, the junction contained 6 bases not matched to a gene. CDR3 nucleotides: TGTGCCAGCAGCATACAGGGGGCGCCCGGAAACACCATATATTTT. It specifies CASSIQGAPGNTIYF.

The chain combines TRBV19 with TRBJ2-1; 7 bases line up with TRBD1. The CDR3 is made up of 16 amino acids. V lost 6 bases, J lost 5 bases, and 13 bases stayed unmatched. The germline CDR1 and CDR2 sequences are LNHDA and SQIVND (reference sequence). CDR3 DNA: TGTGCCAGTAGCATAATTCCGGGACAGACCAACAATGAGCAGTTCTTC. The encoded protein is CASSIIPGQTNNEQFF.

J is TRBJ2-1 and V is TRBV19; 11 bases agree with TRBD2. The germline CDR1 and CDR2 sequences are LNHDA and SQIVND (reference sequence). Trimming removed 5 bases from V and 6 bases from J; junction bases left unmatched: 9. The CDR3 has 16 residues. The CDR3 DNA follows: TGTGCCAGTAGTCCCCCGGGACTAGCGGATTTCAATGAGCAGTTCTTC. Translation: CASSPPGLADFNEQFF.

The chain has TRBV19 and TRBJ1-4; 9 nucleotides align to TRBD1. This CDR3 is built from 16 residues. Trimming cost V 3 bases and J 5 bases; bases outside gene matches: 7. CDR1 is LNHDA and CDR2 is SQIVND in the germline V gene (reference sequence). The CDR3 protein is CASSMVRQGGNEKLFF. CDR3 DNA sequence: TGTGCCAGTAGTATGGTCCGACAGGGGGGAAATGAAAAACTGTTTTTT. The full variable domain, with the rest looked up from reference TRBV19 and TRBJ1-4, is DGGITQSPKYLFRKEGQNVTLSCEQNLNHDAMYWYRQDPGQGLRLIYYSQIVNDFQKGDIAEGYSVSREKKESFPLTVTSAQKNPTAFYLCASSMVRQGGNEKLFFGSGTQLSVL.

The V call is TRBV11-2, the J call TRBJ1-5; D remains unclear. V lost 6 bases and J 1 base, leaving 13 bases between the germline ends. Germline values: CDR1 SGHAT, CDR2 FQNNGV. The CDR3 totals 15 residues. The CDR3 protein is CASSKVTGSNQPQHF. CDR3 bases: TGTGCCAGCAGTAAAGTTACGGGGAGCAATCAGCCCCAGCATTTT.

This clone has a single count. V and J are TRBV27 and TRBJ2-1; TRBD1 matches 8 bases. Germline V gene data show CDR1 as MNHEY and CDR2 as SMNVEV (reference sequence). Germline trimming cut 7 bases from V and 3 bases from J; bases unmatched to any gene: 5. The length of the CDR3 is 14 residues. CDR3 DNA: TGTGCCAGCACCGGGACAGGATTCTACAATGAGCAGTTCTTC. This sequence encodes CASTGTGFYNEQFF.